This TCR beta chain was retrieved from a study of metastatic and nonmetastatic thyroid tumors. Study as a whole: The authors compared repertoires across blood and tumor or nodule tissue from malignant and benign thyroid patients. The study, taken as a whole, reports: Malignant tumors reportedly showed significantly higher TCR beta diversity than benign nodules in both blood and tumor.

No patient received treatment before thyroid surgery. Source study methods: It was from CDR3 differences across clinicopathological groups that a distant-metastasis classifier for papillary thyroid cancer was built. TCRdb re-called the PCR reads with MiXCR. The V and J calls and clone size come from TCRdb's table, not from the authors' own analysis. The sample records around 26,000 clones, approximately 19% being singletons. In the case of this clone: The antigen is undetermined.

The sequenced material came from blood. This TCR was recovered from a male donor with papillary thyroid cancer or a benign thyroid nodule (not recorded which). Some clones in this sample may be carry-over from other donors' samples.

The CDR3 loop reads CSALTGGSDYGYTF. CDR3 coding DNA: TGCAGTGCCCTTACAGGGGGATCAGACTATGGCTACACCTTC. The chain recombines TRBV20-1 with TRBJ1-2; 8 nucleotides match TRBD1. Per germline, CDR1 DFQATT and CDR2 SNEGSKA (reference sequence). J gave up 3 bases and V 6 bases, and 9 bases lay outside the gene matches. There are 14 residues in the CDR3.